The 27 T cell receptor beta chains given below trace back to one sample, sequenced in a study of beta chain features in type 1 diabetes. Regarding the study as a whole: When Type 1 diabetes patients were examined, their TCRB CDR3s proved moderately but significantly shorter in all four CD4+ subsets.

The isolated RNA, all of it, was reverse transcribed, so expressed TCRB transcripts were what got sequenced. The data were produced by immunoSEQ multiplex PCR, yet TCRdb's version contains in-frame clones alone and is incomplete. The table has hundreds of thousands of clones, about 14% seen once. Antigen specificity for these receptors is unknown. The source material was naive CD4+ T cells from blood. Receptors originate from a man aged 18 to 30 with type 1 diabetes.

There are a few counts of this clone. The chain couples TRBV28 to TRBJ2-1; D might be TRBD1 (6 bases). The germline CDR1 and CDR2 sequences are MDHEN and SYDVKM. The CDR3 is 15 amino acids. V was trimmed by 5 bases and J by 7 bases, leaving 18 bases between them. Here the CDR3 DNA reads TGTGCCAGCAGTCTGACACCGGGACATGGTAATGAGCAGTTCTTC. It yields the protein CASSLTPGHGNEQFF.

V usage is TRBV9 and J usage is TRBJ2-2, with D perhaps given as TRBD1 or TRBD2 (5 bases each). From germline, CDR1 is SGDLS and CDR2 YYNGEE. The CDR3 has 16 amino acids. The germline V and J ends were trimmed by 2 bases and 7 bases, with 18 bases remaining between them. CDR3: CASSVASQGVDGELFF. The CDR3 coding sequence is TGTGCCAGCAGCGTGGCGAGTCAGGGAGTTGACGGGGAGCTGTTTTTT.

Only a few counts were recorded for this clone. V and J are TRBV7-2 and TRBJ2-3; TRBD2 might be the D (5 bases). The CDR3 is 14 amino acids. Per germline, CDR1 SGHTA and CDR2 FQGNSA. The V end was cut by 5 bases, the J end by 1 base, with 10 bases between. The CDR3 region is CASSISAGTDTQYF. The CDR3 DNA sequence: TGTGCCAGCAGCATTAGCGCAGGCACAGATACGCAGTATTTT. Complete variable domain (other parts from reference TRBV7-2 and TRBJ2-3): GAGVSQSPSNKVTEKGKDVELRCDPISGHTALYWYRQSLGQGLEFLIYFQGNSAPDKSGLPSDRFSAERTGGSVSTLTIQRTQQEDSAVYLCASSISAGTDTQYFGPGTRLTVL.

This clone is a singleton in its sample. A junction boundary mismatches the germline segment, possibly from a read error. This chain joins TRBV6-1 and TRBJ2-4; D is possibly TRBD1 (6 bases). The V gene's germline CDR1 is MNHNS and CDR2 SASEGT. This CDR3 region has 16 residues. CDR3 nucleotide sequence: TGTGCCATCAGTGAGTCTTGGGGGCGAACCAAAAACATTCAGTACTTC. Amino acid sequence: CAISESWGRTKNIQYF.

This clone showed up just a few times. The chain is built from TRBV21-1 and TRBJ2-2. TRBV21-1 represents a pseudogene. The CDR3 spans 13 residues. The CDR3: CASSKGGTGELFF. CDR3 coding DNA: TGTGCCAGCAGCAAAGGGGGCACCGGGGAGCTGTTTTTT.

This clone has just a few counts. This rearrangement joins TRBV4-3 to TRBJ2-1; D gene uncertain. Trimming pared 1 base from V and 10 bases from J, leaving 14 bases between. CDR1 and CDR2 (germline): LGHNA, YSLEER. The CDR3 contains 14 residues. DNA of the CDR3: TGCGCCAGCAGCCAAGGACCCAGCACTGAGGAGCAGTTCTTC. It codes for CASSQGPSTEEQFF.

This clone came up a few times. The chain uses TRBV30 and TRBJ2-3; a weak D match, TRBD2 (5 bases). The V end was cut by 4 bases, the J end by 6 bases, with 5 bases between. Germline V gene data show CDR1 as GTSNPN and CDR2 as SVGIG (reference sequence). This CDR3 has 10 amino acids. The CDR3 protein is CAWTGDTQYF. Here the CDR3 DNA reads TGTGCCTGGACGGGGGATACGCAGTATTTT. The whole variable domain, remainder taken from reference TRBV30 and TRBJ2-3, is SQTIHQWPATLVQPVGSPLSLECTVEGTSNPNLYWYRQAAGRGLQLLFYSVGIGQISSEVPQNLSASRPQDRQFILSSKKLLLSDSGFYLCAWTGDTQYFGPGTRLTVL.

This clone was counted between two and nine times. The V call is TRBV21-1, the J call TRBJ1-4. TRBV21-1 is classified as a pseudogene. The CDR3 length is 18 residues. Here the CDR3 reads CASTSTNRDFATNEKLFF. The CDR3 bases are TGTGCCAGCACTTCTACAAACCGGGACTTTGCAACTAATGAAAAACTGTTTTTT.

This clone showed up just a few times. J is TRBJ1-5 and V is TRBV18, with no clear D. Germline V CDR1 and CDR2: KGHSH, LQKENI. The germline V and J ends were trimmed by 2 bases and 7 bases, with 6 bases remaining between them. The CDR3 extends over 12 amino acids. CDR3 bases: TGTGCCAGCTCACCAGGTCAACAGCCCCAGCATTTT. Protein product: CASSPGQQPQHF.

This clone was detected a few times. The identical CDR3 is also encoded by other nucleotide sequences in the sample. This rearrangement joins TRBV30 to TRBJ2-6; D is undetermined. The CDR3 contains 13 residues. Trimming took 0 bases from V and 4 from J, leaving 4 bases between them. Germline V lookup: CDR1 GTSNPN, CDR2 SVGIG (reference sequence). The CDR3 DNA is TGTGCCTGGAGTGTAAGAGGGGCCAACGTCCTGACTTTC. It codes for CAWSVRGANVLTF.

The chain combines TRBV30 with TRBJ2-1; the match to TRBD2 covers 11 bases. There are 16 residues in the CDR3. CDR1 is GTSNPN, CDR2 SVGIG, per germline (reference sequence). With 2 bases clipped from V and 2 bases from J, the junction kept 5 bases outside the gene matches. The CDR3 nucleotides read TGTGCCTGGAGTAGTAGCGGGAGGGTCACCTACAATGAGCAGTTCTTC. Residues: CAWSSSGRVTYNEQFF.

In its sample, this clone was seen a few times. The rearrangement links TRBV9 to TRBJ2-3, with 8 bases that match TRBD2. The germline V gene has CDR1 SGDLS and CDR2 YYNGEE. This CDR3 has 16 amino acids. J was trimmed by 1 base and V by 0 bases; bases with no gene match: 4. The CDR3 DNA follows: TGTGCCAGCAGCGTAGACTGGCGGGGGGGCACAGATACGCAGTATTTT. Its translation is CASSVDWRGGTDTQYF.

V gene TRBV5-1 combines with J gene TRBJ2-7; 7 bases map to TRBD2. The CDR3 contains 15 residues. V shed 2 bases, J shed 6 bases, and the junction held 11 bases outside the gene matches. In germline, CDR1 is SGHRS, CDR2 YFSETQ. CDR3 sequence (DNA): TGCGCCAGCAGCTTACCGGCAAGCGGGATTGCCGAGCAGTACTTC. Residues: CASSLPASGIAEQYF.

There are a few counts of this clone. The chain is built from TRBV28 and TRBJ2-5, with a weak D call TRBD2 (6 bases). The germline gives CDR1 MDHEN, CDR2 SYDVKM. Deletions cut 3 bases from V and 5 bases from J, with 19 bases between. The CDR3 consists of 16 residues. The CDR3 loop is CASSLGFQTRGETQYF. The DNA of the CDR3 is TGTGCCAGCAGTTTGGGCTTCCAGACCCGGGGGGAGACCCAGTACTTC. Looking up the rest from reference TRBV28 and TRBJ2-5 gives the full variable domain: DVKVTQSSRYLVKRTGEKVFLECVQDMDHENMFWYRQDPGLGLRLIYFSYDVKMKEKGDIPEGYSVSREKKERFSLILESASTNQTSMYLCASSLGFQTRGETQYFGPGTRLLVL.

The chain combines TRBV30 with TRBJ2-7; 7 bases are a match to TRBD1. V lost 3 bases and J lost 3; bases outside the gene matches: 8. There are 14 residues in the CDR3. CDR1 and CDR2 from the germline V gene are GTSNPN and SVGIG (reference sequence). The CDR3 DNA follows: TGTGCCTGGAGAGTTGACAGGGCCAGCTACGAGCAGTACTTC. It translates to CAWRVDRASYEQYF.

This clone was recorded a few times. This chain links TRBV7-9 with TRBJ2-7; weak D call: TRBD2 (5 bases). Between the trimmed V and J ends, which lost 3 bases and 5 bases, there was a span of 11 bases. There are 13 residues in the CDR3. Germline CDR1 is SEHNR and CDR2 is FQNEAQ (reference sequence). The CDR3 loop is CASSFKVGDEQYF. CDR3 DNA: TGTGCCAGCAGCTTTAAGGTCGGGGACGAGCAGTACTTC.

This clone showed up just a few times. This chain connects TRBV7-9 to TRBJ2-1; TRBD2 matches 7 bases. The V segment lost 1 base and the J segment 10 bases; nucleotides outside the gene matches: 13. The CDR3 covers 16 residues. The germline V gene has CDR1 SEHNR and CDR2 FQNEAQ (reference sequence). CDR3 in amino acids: CASSLGGSGSQREQFF. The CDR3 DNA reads TGTGCCAGCAGCTTAGGGGGTAGCGGGTCCCAGAGAGAGCAGTTCTTC.

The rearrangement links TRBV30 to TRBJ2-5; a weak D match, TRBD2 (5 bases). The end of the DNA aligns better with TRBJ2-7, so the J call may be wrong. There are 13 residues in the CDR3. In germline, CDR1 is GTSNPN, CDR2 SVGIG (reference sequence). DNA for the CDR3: TGTGCCCGAGAAGTGGAGACTACCTACGAGCAGTACTTC. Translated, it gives CAREVETTYEQYF.

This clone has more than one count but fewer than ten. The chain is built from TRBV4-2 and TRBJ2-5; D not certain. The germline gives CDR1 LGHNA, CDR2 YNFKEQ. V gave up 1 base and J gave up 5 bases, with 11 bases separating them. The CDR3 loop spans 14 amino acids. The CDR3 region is CASSQGSARETQYF. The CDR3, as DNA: TGTGCCAGCAGCCAAGGCTCAGCTAGGGAGACCCAGTACTTC.

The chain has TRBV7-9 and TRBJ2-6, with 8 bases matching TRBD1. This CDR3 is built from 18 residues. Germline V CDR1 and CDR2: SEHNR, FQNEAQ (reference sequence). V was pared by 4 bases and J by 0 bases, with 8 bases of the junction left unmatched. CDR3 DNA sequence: TGTGCCAGCAGCTCCCCAGGGGGCCCTTACTCTGGGGCCAACGTCCTGACTTTC. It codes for CASSSPGGPYSGANVLTF.

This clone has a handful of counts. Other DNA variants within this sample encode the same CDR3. CDR3 in amino acids: CASSSSGDTQYF. The CDR3 nucleotides are TGTGCCAGCAGCAGTTCGGGGGATACGCAGTATTTT. J is TRBJ2-3 and V is TRBV7-2, with D possibly matching TRBD2 (5 bases). Trimming pared 5 bases from V and 6 bases from J, leaving 9 bases between. Germline V lookup: CDR1 SGHTA, CDR2 FQGNSA. The CDR3 consists of 12 residues. The full variable domain, rest sourced from reference TRBV7-2 and TRBJ2-3, is GAGVSQSPSNKVTEKGKDVELRCDPISGHTALYWYRQSLGQGLEFLIYFQGNSAPDKSGLPSDRFSAERTGGSVSTLTIQRTQQEDSAVYLCASSSSGDTQYFGPGTRLTVL.

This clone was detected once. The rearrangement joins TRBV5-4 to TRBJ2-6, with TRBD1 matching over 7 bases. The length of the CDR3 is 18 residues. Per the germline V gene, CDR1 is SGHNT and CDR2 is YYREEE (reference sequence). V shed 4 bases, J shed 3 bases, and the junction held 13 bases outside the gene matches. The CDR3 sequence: CASSPSGQAPLGANVLTF. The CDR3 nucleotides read TGTGCCAGCAGCCCATCTGGACAGGCTCCGCTTGGGGCCAACGTCCTGACTTTC.

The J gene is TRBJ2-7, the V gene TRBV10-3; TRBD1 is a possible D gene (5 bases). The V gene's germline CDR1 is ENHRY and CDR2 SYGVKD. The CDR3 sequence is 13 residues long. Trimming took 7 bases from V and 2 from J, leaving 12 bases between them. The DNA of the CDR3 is TGTGCCATCACGCCAGGGCCTACCTACGAGCAGTACTTC. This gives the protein CAITPGPTYEQYF.

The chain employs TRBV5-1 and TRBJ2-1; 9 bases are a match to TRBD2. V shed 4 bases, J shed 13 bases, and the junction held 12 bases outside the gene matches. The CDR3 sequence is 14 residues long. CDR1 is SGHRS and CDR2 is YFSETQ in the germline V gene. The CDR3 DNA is TGCGCCAGCAGCCACGGGGAAGCGGGGGGACTACAGTTCTTC. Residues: CASSHGEAGGLQFF.

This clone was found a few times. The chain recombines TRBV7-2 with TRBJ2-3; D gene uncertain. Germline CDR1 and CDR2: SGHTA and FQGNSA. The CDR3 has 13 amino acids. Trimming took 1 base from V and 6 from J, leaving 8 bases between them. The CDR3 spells CASSLGGWDTQYF. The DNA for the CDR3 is TGTGCCAGCAGCTTAGGGGGTTGGGATACGCAGTATTTT.

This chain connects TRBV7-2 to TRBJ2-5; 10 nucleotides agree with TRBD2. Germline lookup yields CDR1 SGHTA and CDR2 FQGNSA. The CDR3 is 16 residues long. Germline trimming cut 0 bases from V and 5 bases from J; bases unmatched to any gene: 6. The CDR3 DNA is TGTGCCAGCAGCTTAGCCCTAGCGGGGGACCGGGAGACCCAGTACTTC. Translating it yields CASSLALAGDRETQYF.

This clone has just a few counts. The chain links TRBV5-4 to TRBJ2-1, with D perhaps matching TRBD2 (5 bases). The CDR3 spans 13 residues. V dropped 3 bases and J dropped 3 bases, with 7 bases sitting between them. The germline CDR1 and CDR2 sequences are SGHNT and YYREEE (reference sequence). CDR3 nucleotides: TGTGCCAGCAGCTCCGGACTCTACAATGAGCAGTTCTTC. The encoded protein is CASSSGLYNEQFF.